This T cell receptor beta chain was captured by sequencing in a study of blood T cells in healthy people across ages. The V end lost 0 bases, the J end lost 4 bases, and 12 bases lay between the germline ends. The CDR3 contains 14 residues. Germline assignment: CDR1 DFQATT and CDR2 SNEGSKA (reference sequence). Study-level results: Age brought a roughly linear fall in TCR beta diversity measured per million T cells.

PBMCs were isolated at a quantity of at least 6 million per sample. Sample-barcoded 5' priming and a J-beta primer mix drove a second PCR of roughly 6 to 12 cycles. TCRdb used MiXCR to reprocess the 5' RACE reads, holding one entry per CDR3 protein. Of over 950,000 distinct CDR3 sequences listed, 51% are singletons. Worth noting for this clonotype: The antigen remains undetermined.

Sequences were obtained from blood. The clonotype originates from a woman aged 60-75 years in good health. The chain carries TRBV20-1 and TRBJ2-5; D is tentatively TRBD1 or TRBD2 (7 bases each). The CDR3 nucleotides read TGCAGTGCTAGAGACGCAGGGGGGGCAGAGACCCAGTACTTC. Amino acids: CSARDAGGAETQYF.